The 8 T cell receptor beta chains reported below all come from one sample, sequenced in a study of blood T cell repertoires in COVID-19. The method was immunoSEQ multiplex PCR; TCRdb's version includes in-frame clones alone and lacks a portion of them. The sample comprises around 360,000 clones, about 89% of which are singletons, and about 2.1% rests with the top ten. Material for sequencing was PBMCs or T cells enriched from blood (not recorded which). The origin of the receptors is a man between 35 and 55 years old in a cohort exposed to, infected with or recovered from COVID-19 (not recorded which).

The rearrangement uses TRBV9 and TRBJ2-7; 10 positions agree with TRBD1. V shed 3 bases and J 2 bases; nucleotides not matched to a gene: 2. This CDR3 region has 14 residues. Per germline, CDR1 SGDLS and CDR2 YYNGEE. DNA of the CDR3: TGTGCCAGCAGCGACGGACAGGGGGCCTACGAGCAGTACTTC. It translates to CASSDGQGAYEQYF.

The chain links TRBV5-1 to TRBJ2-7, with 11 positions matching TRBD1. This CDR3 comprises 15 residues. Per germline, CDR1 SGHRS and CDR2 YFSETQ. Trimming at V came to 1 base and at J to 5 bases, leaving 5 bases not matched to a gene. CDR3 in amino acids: CASSLSRDRGDEQYF. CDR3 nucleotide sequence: TGCGCCAGCAGCTTGTCTCGGGACAGGGGGGACGAGCAGTACTTC.

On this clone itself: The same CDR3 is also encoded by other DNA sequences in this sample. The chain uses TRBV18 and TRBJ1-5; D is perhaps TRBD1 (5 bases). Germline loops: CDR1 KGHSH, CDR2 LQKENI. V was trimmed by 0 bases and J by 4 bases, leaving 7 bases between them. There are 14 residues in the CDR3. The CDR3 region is CASSPPGGNQPQHF. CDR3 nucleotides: TGTGCCAGCTCACCACCGGGGGGGAATCAGCCCCAGCATTTT.

Here the CDR3 reads CASSGRTSGTYNEQFF. DNA of the CDR3: TGTGCCAGCAGTGGACGGACTAGCGGGACTTACAATGAGCAGTTCTTC. The chain combines TRBV25-1 with TRBJ2-1; TRBD2 aligns across 12 bases. Germline-derived CDR1 and CDR2 are MGHDK and SYGVNS. V trimming: 4 bases; J trimming: 4 bases; junction bases outside the gene matches: 5. The CDR3 totals 16 residues.

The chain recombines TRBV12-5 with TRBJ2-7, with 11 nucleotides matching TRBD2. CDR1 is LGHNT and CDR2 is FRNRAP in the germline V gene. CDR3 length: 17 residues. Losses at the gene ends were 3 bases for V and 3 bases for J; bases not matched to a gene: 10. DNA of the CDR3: TGTGCTAGTGGTTTAAGCATCACCGGGACTAGCGGCTACGAGCAGTACTTC. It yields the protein CASGLSITGTSGYEQYF.

The CDR3 DNA follows: TGTGCCAGCAGCTTAGGGACTAGCGGGACCCACCAAGAGACCCAGTACTTC. It translates to CASSLGTSGTHQETQYF. V and J are TRBV11-3 and TRBJ2-5; 12 bases line up with TRBD2. Trimming at V came to 1 base and at J to 0 bases, leaving 3 bases not matched to a gene. The CDR3 contains 17 residues. The germline CDR1 and CDR2 sequences are SGHNT and YENEEA.

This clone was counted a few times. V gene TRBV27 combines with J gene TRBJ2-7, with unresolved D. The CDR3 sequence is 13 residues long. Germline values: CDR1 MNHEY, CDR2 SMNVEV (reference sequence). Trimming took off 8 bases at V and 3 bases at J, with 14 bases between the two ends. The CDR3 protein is CASAAHSSYEQYF. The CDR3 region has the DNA TGTGCCAGCGCCGCACATTCCAGCTACGAGCAGTACTTC.

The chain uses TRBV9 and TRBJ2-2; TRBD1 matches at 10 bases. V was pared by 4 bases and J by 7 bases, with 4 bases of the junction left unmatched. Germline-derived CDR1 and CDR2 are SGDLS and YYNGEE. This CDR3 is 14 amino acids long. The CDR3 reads CASSPRTGGGELFF. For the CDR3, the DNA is TGTGCCAGCAGCCCCAGGACAGGGGGCGGGGAGCTGTTTTTT. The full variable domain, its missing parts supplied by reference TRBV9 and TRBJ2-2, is DSGVTQTPKHLITATGQRVTLRCSPRSGDLSVYWYQQSLDQGLQFLIQYYNGEERAKGNILERFSAQQFPDLHSELNLSSLELGDSALYFCASSPRTGGGELFFGEGSRLTVL.